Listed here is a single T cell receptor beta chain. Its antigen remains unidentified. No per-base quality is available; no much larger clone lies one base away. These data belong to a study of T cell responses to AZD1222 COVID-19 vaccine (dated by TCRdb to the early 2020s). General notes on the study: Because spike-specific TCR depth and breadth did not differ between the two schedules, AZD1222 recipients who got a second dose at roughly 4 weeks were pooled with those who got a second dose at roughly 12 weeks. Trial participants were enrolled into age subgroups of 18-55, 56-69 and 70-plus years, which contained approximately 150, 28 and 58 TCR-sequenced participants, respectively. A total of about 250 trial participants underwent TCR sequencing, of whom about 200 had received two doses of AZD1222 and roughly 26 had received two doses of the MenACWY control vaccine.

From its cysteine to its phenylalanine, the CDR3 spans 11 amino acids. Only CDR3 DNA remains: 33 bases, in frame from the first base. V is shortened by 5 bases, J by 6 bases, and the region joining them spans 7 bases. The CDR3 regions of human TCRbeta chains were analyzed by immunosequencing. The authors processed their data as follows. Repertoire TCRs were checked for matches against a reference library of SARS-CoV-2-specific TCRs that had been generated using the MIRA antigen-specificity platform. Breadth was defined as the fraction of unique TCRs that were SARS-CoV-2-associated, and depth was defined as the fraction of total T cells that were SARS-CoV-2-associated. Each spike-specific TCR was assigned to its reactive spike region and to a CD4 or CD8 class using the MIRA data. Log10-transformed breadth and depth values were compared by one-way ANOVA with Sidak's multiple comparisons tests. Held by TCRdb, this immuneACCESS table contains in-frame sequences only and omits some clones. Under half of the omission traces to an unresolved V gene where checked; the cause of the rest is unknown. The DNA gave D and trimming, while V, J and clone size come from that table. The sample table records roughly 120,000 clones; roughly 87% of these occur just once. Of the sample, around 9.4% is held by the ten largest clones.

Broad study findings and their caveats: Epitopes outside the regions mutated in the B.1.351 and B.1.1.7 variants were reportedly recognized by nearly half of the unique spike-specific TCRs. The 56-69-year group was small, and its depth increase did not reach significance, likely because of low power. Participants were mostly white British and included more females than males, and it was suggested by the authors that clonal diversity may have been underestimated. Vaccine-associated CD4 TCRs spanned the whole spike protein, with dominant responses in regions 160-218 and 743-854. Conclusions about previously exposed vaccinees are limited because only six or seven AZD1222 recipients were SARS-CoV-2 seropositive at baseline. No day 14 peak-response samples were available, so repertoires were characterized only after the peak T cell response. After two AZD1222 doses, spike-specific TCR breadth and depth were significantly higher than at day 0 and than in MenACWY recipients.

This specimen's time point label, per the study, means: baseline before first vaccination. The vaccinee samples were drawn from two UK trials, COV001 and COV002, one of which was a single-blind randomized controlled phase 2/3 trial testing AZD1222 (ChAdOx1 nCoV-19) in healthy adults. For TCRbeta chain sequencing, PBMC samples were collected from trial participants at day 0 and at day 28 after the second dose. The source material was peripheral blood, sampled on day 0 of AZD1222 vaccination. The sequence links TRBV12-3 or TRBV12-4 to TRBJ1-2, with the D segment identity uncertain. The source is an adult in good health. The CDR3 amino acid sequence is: CASSTFNGYTF. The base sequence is TGTGCCAGCAGTACATTTAATGGCTACACCTTC.